A selection of T cell receptor gamma chains follows, all from one sample in a study of Vδ1+ human thymocytes. TCRdb reprocessed the multiplex PCR reads using CATT. The data contain more than 35,000 gamma-chain clones, 20% to 25% of them singletons. Sequenced input: Vdelta1+ gamma-delta thymocytes from the thymus. These receptors were taken from a girl under two years old who had congenital heart surgery. The CDR3 runs from the conserved cysteine through the conserved F or W. The order of the fields is J gene, clone size, V gene, CDR3 DNA, CDR3 protein. Not all rows give a size; the values are once, few, many and, for expanded clones, a class.

TRGJ1/TRGJ2,NA,TRGV2,TGTGCCACCTGGGACGGGCTGAGGGGTTATAAGAAACTCTTT,CATWDGLRGYKKLF
TRGJP1,NA,TRGV8,TGTGCCACCTGGGATCGGGGGGCCACTGGTTGGTTCAAGATATTT,CATWDRGATGWFKIF
TRGJ1/TRGJ2,few,TRGV3,TGTGCCACCTGGGATGCCAAGAAACTCTTT,CATWDAKKLF
TRGJ1/TRGJ2,few,TRGV2,TGTGCCACCTGGGACGAGCTATATAAGAAACTCTTT,CATWDELYKKLF
TRGJ1/TRGJ2,once,TRGV4,TGTGCCACCTGGGATGGGCCGTCGAATTATTATAAGAAACTCTTT,CATWDGPSNYYKKLF
TRGJ1/TRGJ2,few,TRGV3,TGTGCCACCTGGGACAGCCGCAATTATTATAAGAAACTCTTT,CATWDSRNYYKKLF
TRGJP1,few,TRGV8,TGTGCCACCTGGGATTGGGAATCTGGTTGGTTCAAGATATTT,CATWDWESGWFKIF
TRGJ1/TRGJ2,NA,TRGV2,TGTGCCACCTGGGACGGGCATCTTCATCCGAAGAAACTCTTT,CATWDGHLHPKKLF
TRGJ1/TRGJ2,few,TRGV9,TGTGCCTTGTGGGGACCTTATTATAAGAAACTCTTT,CALWGPYYKKLF
TRGJ1/TRGJ2,few,TRGV3,TGTGCCGCCTGGGACAAGATGAATTATTATAAGAAACTCTTT,CAAWDKMNYYKKLF
TRGJP2,NA,TRGV2,TGTGCCACCTGGGACGGGCCGAGGGGGATCAAGACGTTT,CATWDGPRGIKTF
TRGJ1/TRGJ2,NA,TRGV3,TGTGCCACCTGGGACCGGGCCGGGGTGCCTAAGAAACTCTTT,CATWDRAGVPKKLF
TRGJP1,NA,TRGV9,TGTGCCTTGTGGGAGGTGCCCCATACCACTGGTTGGTTCAAGATATTT,CALWEVPHTTGWFKIF
TRGJ1/TRGJ2,NA,TRGV4,TGTGCCACCTGGGATGGGGGGATATATTATAAGAAACTCTTT,CATWDGGIYYKKLF
TRGJ1/TRGJ2,NA,TRGV9,TGTGCCTTGTGGGAGGCCCCGGCCGGGTATAAGAAACTCTTT,CALWEAPAGYKKLF
TRGJ1/TRGJ2,NA,TRGV2,TGTGCCACCTGGGACCCGGCGAATTATAAGAAACTCTTT,CATWDPANYKKLF
TRGJ1/TRGJ2,NA,TRGV9,TGTGCCTTGTGGGAGGTGCGGAGATATTATAAGAAACTCTTT,CALWEVRRYYKKLF
TRGJP2,few,TRGV3,TGTGCCACCTGGGACAGACCAAGTAGTGATTGGATCAAGACGTTT,CATWDRPSSDWIKTF
TRGJ1/TRGJ2,NA,TRGV4,TGTGCCACCTGGGATGGCCCAGTCTGTGATAAGAAGCTCTTT,CATWDGPVCDKKLF
TRGJ1/TRGJ2,NA,TRGV9,TGTGCCTTGTGGGAAGGTGGGAATTATTATAAGAAACTCTTT,CALWEGGNYYKKLF
TRGJ1/TRGJ2,few,TRGV9,TGTGCCTTGTGGGAGGTGCGGGGGTATAAGAAACTCTTT,CALWEVRGYKKLF